This note documents a single TCR beta chain sequence. Some clones are missing from TCRdb's copy, which holds only in-frame ones; the method was immunoSEQ multiplex PCR. The data contain 300,000 to 500,000 clones, around 90% of them singletons. The entry originates in a study of blood T cell repertoires in COVID-19. Overall study context: Italy, Spain and the United States were the sources of the convalescent and acute COVID-19 samples.

Enrolled through a virtual design, the participants were between about 18 and 89 years of age and came from 24 US areas. Cohort allocation depended upon clinical history that participants reported. Germline V CDR1 and CDR2: SGHVS, FQNEAQ. The V end lost 5 bases, the J end lost 1 base, and 3 bases lay between the germline ends. The CDR3 sequence is 12 residues long. The chain links TRBV7-8 to TRBJ1-5; D unclear. Specimen: PBMCs or T cells enriched from blood (not recorded which). The TCR was taken from a woman in her thirties or forties with acute COVID-19. For the CDR3, the DNA is TGTGCCAGCAGCGCGAGCAATCAGCCCCAGCATTTT. Its protein product is CASSASNQPQHF.